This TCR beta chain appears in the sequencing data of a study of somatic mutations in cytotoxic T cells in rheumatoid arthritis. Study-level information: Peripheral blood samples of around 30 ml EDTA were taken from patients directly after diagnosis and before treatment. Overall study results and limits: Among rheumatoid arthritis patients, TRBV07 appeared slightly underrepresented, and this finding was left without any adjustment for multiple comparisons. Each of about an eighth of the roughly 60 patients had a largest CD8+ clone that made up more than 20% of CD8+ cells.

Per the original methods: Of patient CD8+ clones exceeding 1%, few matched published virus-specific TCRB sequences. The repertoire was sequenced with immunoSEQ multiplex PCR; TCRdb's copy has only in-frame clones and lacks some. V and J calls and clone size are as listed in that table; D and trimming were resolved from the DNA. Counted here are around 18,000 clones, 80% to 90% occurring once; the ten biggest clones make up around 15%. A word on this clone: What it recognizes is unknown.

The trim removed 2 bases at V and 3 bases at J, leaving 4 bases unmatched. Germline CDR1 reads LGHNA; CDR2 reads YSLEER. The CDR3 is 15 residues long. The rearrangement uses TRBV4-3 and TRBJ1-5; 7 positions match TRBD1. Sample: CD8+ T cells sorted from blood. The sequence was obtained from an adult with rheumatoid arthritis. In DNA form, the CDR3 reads TGCGCCAGCAGCCAAAAACAGGGGCCCAATCAGCCCCAGCATTTT. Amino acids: CASSQKQGPNQPQHF.